This note documents a single T cell receptor (beta chain) sequence. The sample is drawn from a study of T-cell reconstitution after alpha-beta-depleted transplantation in children. CDR3 size: 14 residues. After removal of 7 bases from V and 2 bases from J, the junction contained 6 bases not matched to a gene. Germline assignment: CDR1 SEHNR and CDR2 FQNEAQ (reference sequence). Preparing the TCRbeta library involved the use of unique molecular identifiers. TCRdb re-called the PCR reads with MiXCR, one entry per CDR3 protein. The sample shows 640,000 or so distinct CDR3 sequences, 16% of them seen only once.

The sequence came from a human donor who donated a stem cell graft to a child with acute myeloid leukemia. Material: PBMCs from the stem cell graft donor, obtained from the stem cell graft. The rearrangement links TRBV7-9 to TRBJ2-3; 7 bases line up with TRBD2. The CDR3 bases are TGTGCCAGCACCATCGGGGGGTCCACAGATACGCAGTATTTT. It codes for CASTIGGSTDTQYF.